Listed below are T cell receptor beta chains from one sample, sequenced in a study of high-grade serous ovarian cancer treatment subgroups. Some clones are missing from TCRdb's copy, which holds only in-frame ones; the method was immunoSEQ multiplex PCR. The sample records some 1,000 clones, 82% being singletons. Sequenced input: tumor tissue. The origin of the receptors is a human donor with high-grade serous ovarian cancer. Both conserved end residues are part of each CDR3. A D gene is named only where the DNA matches it firmly. Clone size is given for some rows only: seen once, a few or many times, or a class if the clone is expanded.

D gene,J gene,clone size,V gene,CDR3 DNA,CDR3 protein
-,TRBJ2-1,-,TRBV27,TGTGCCAGCAGTTTAGACGGGATAGGGAATGAGCAGTTCTTC,CASSLDGIGNEQFF
-,TRBJ1-2,-,TRBV15,TGTGCCACCAGCAGGGACAGTCGACAAAGAAAAGGGGCGGGGGGCTACACCTTC,CATSRDSRQRKGAGGYTF
-,TRBJ2-1,-,TRBV30,TGTGCCTGGACATCCAGAAAAGACCTCTACAATGAGCAGTTCTTC,CAWTSRKDLYNEQFF
-,TRBJ2-4,-,TRBV19,TGTGCCAGTAGTATAGAATCCCGACTTTTAGGACCCATAGCCAAAAACATTCAGTACTTC,CASSIESRLLGPIAKNIQYF
-,TRBJ1-2,-,TRBV19,TGTGCCAGTAGAGAAAGGGCAGGAGGAGTGAACTATGGCTACACCTTC,CASRERAGGVNYGYTF
-,TRBJ1-5,-,TRBV7-8,TGTGCCAGCAGCTGGACAGATAGCAATCAGCCCCAGCATTTT,CASSWTDSNQPQHF
-,TRBJ2-2,-,TRBV6-6,TGTGCCAGCAGGAACAGTCTAGCTATATCCACCGGGGAGCTGTTTTTT,CASRNSLAISTGELFF
-,TRBJ2-7,-,TRBV7-9,TGTGCCAGCAGCTTATCAGGGGTTAGCAACGAGCAGTACTTC,CASSLSGVSNEQYF
-,TRBJ1-2,-,TRBV7-9,TGTGCCAGCAGCCCGGACGGTCCGATTAACTATGGCTACACCTTC,CASSPDGPINYGYTF
TRBD1,TRBJ2-7,-,TRBV7-9,TGTGCCAGCAGCGCCCGGGACAGGGGACCCGAGCAGTACTTC,CASSARDRGPEQYF
TRBD2,TRBJ2-3,-,TRBV6-1,TGTGCCAGCAGTGAAATAGGGAATCTAGCGGGAGCGGCAGATACGCAGTATTTT,CASSEIGNLAGAADTQYF
-,TRBJ1-5,-,TRBV7-2,TGTGCCAGCAGCTTCGACAGTTTTCCTAATCAGCCCCAGCATTTT,CASSFDSFPNQPQHF
TRBD2,TRBJ2-7,-,TRBV29-1,TGCAGCGTTGAAGGGGTAGCGGGGGCCGGGGGCTACGAGCAGTACTTC,CSVEGVAGAGGYEQYF
-,TRBJ2-1,-,TRBV7-2,TGTGCCAGCAGACCAATATTTATGCCCCCCTCCTACAATGAGCAGTTCTTC,CASRPIFMPPSYNEQFF
TRBD1,TRBJ2-7,-,TRBV27,TGTGCCAGCAGGACAGGGGGCGAATACGAGCAGTACTTC,CASRTGGEYEQYF
-,TRBJ1-1,-,TRBV5-8,TGTGCCAGCAGCTTGAGGGGGTGGGGGCTTAACACTGAAGCTTTCTTT,CASSLRGWGLNTEAFF
-,TRBJ1-1,-,TRBV11-2,TGTGCCAGCAGCCCCTACAGGAACACTGAAGCTTTCTTT,CASSPYRNTEAFF
-,TRBJ2-3,-,TRBV6-1,TGTGCCAGCAGTGACGCGCTAGCTGAGGCAGATACGCAGTATTTT,CASSDALAEADTQYF
-,TRBJ2-5,-,TRBV28,TGTGCCAGCAGTTCCCAAACTCCGGGACTCCAAGAGACCCAGTACTTC,CASSSQTPGLQETQYF
-,TRBJ2-2,-,TRBV27,TGTGCCAGCAGTTTCCAGACAGGCCAGAACACCGGGGAGCTGTTTTTT,CASSFQTGQNTGELFF
-,TRBJ1-5,-,TRBV27,TGTGCCAGCAGTCCCGAATCTTGGTATAGCAATCAGCCCCAGCATTTT,CASSPESWYSNQPQHF
TRBD1,TRBJ1-2,-,TRBV18,TGTGCCAGCTCACCTGCCACAGAGGGGGCCGGTGGCTACACCTTC,CASSPATEGAGGYTF
-,TRBJ2-6,-,TRBV11-2,TGTGCCAGCAGCCCCCTCTATGGGGCTGGGGCCAACGTCCTGACTTTC,CASSPLYGAGANVLTF
-,TRBJ1-2,-,TRBV6-4,TGTGCCAGCAGTGACACAATTCAAGGAACGCCGTATGGCTACACCTTC,CASSDTIQGTPYGYTF
-,TRBJ2-7,-,TRBV27,TGTGCCAGCAGTTCAGGATCTGGGGCCCTTTACGAGCAGTACTTC,CASSSGSGALYEQYF
-,TRBJ2-6,once,TRBV18,TGTGCCAGCTCACCTGGCCAGGCTTTCTCTGGGGCCAACGTCCTGACTTTC,CASSPGQAFSGANVLTF
TRBD2,TRBJ2-3,-,TRBV7-9,TGTGCCAGCAGCTTAATGGTGCGGCGGGGGGGGGATACGCAGTATTTT,CASSLMVRRGGDTQYF
-,TRBJ2-7,-,TRBV20-1,TGCAGTGCTAGAGATCGGCGCGAGCAGTACTTC,CSARDRREQYF
TRBD2,TRBJ2-6,-,TRBV10-3,TGTGCCATCAGTGGGACTAGCGGGGGGGCTACTGGGGCCAACGTCCTGACTTTC,CAISGTSGGATGANVLTF
-,TRBJ1-1,-,TRBV7-2,TGTGCCAGCAGCTTATCGGGGTACACTGAAGCTTTCTTT,CASSLSGYTEAFF
TRBD1,TRBJ2-5,-,TRBV4-3,TGCGCCAGCAGCCAAGAAGGGGGCACGACAGGGAACTTCGGCGGGCGACAAGAGACCCAGTACTTC,CASSQEGGTTGNFGGRQETQYF
TRBD2,TRBJ2-7,once,TRBV19,TGTGCCACCCAACTGACTAGCGGGAGCACCTACGAGCAGTACTTC,CATQLTSGSTYEQYF
TRBD1,TRBJ1-1,-,TRBV9,TGTGCCAGCAGCGGGACAGGGGTGAACACTGAAGCTTTCTTT,CASSGTGVNTEAFF
TRBD1,TRBJ1-1,-,TRBV5-8,TGTGCCAGCAGGGCCCCGGGGGACAGCTACACTGAAGCTTTCTTT,CASRAPGDSYTEAFF
-,TRBJ2-6,-,TRBV5-4,TGTGCCAGCAGCTTGGTGGGCTCTGGGGCCAACGTCCTGACTTTC,CASSLVGSGANVLTF
-,TRBJ1-6,-,TRBV25-1,TGTGCCAGCAGAGACGCGACCGGACAGTACAATTCACCCCTCCACTTT,CASRDATGQYNSPLHF
TRBD1,TRBJ1-2,-,TRBV11-2,TGTGCCAGCAGCTTTTACAGGGGTAAGGGGAGCGGCTACACCTTC,CASSFYRGKGSGYTF
-,TRBJ1-5,few,TRBV29-1,TGCAGCGTTTCCTGGGGGTTCGATCAGCCCCAGCATTTT,CSVSWGFDQPQHF
-,TRBJ1-1,-,TRBV25-1,TGTGCCAGCAGTACAGGTGGGGGAGTCACTGAAGCTTTCTTT,CASSTGGGVTEAFF
TRBD1,TRBJ1-4,-,TRBV5-1,TGCGCCAGCAGCTTGGGACAGGGAAATGAAAAACTGTTTTTT,CASSLGQGNEKLFF
-,TRBJ2-2,-,TRBV5-8,TGTGCCAGCAGCCCAGCCATCTTCGCGAACACCGGGGAGCTGTTTTTT,CASSPAIFANTGELFF
-,TRBJ1-1,-,TRBV2,TGTGCCAGCAAGCGGAACACTGAAGCTTTCTTT,CASKRNTEAFF
-,TRBJ1-2,-,TRBV4-3,TGCGCCAGCAGCCAAATCGGGGGGAACTATGGCTACACCTTC,CASSQIGGNYGYTF
-,TRBJ2-4,-,TRBV4-1,TGCGCCAGCAGCCAAGATCCAGGGAGGGCCAAAAACATTCAGTACTTC,CASSQDPGRAKNIQYF
-,TRBJ1-2,-,TRBV19,TGTGCCAGTAGTATAGCGAGCAGGGCTTCCTATGGCTACACCTTC,CASSIASRASYGYTF
-,TRBJ1-1,few,TRBV28,TGTGCCAGCAGTTTCCTCGTCCCGGGACACCACATGAACACTGAAGCTTTCTTT,CASSFLVPGHHMNTEAFF